These T cell receptor beta chains were read from a single sample in a study of blood T cell repertoires in COVID-19. Repertoires were generated with immunoSEQ multiplex PCR, while TCRdb's copy carries only in-frame clones and drops some. The data hold around 98,000 clones, with 70% to 90% observed a single time. Sequencing was performed on peripheral blood. These receptors were collected from a man between 65 and 80 years old with acute or convalescent COVID-19. CDR3s include the opening cysteine and the closing phenylalanine or tryptophan. D genes are given only for firm matches. Size values are once, few and many counts, or a class for expanded clones, and some rows have none.

CDR3 protein	CDR3 DNA	V gene	D gene	clone size	J gene
CASTIRGNTEAFF	TGTGCCAGCACCATCAGGGGGAACACTGAAGCTTTCTTT	TRBV6-5	.	.	TRBJ1-1
CASSLAGTGVGYTF	TGTGCCAGCAGCTTGGCTGGGACAGGGGTTGGCTACACCTTC	TRBV5-4	TRBD1	.	TRBJ1-2
CASVPLPERVYGYTF	TGTGCCAGCGTCCCCCTCCCGGAGCGAGTCTATGGCTACACCTTC	TRBV7-9	.	.	TRBJ1-2
CASSEAGMGGTEAFF	TGTGCCAGCAGTGAAGCAGGTATGGGGGGCACTGAAGCTTTCTTT	TRBV2	.	.	TRBJ1-1
CASSLGAPGYNSPLHF	TGCGCCAGCAGCTTGGGGGCGCCAGGCTATAATTCACCCCTCCACTTT	TRBV5-1	.	.	TRBJ1-6
CASSLGRGQGTPLHF	TGTGCCAGCAGTTTAGGACGGGGACAGGGTACACCCCTCCACTTT	TRBV28	TRBD1	.	TRBJ1-6
CASSLPGQGITDTQYF	TGTGCCAGCAGCTTACCGGGACAGGGCATAACAGATACGCAGTATTTT	TRBV5-4	TRBD1	.	TRBJ2-3
CASSLTRANSPLHF	TGTGCCAGCAGTTTAACCAGGGCTAATTCACCCCTCCACTTT	TRBV27	.	once	TRBJ1-6
CAWSAGRLNSPLHF	TGTGCCTGGAGCGCGGGACGGCTCAATTCACCCCTCCACTTT	TRBV30	.	.	TRBJ1-6
CASSLGQETDTQYF	TGCGCCAGCAGCTTGGGGCAGGAAACAGATACGCAGTATTTT	TRBV5-1	.	.	TRBJ2-3
CASSSDRELSYNSPLHF	TGCGCCAGCAGCTCGGACAGGGAACTCTCCTATAATTCACCCCTCCACTTT	TRBV5-1	TRBD1	.	TRBJ1-6
CASSEGQAHSYGYTF	TGTGCCAGCAGTGAAGGACAGGCCCATTCCTATGGCTACACCTTC	TRBV2	.	.	TRBJ1-2
CASSPQGQGAVDEQYF	TGTGCCAGCAGCCCCCAGGGACAGGGGGCGGTAGACGAGCAGTACTTC	TRBV27	TRBD1	once	TRBJ2-7
CASSFAGPNSPLHF	TGTGCCAGCAGTTTTGCTGGCCCTAATTCACCCCTCCACTTT	TRBV28	.	few	TRBJ1-6
CASSESLAGYYNEQFF	TGTGCCAGCAGTGAGTCCTTAGCGGGGTACTACAATGAGCAGTTCTTC	TRBV6-1	TRBD2	.	TRBJ2-1